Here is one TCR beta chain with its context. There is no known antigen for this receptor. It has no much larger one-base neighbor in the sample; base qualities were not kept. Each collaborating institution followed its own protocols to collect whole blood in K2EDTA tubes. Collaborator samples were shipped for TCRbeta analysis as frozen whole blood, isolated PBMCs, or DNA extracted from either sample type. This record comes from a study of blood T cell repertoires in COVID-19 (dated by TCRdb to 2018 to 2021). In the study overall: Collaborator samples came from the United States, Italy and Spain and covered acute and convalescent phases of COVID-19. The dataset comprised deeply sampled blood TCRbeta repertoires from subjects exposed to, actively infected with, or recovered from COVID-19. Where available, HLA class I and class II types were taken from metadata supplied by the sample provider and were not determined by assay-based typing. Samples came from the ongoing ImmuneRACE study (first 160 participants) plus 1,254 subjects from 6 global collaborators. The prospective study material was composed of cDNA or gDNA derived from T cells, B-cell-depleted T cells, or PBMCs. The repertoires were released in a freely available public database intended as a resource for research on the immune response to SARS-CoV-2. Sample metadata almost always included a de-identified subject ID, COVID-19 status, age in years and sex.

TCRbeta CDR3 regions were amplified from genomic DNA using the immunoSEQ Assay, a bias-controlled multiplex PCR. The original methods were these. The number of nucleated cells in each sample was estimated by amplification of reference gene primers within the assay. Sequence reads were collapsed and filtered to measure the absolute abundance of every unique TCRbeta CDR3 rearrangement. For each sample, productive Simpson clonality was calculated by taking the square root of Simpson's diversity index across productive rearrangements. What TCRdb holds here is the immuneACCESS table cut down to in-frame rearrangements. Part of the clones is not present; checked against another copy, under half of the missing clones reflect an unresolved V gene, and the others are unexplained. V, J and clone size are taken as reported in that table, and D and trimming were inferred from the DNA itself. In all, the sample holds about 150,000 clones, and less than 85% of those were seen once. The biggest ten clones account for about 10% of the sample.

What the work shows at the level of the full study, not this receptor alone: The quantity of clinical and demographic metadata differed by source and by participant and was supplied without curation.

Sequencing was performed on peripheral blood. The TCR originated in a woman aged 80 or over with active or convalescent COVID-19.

In nucleotides, the sequence is TGCAGTGCTGGCACCACTGAAGCTTTCTTT. It translates to CSAGTTEAFF. This receptor chain uses TRBV20-1 and TRBJ1-1; the D gene is unclear. CDR1 and CDR2 were assigned from the germline V gene (reference sequence) as DFQATT and SNEGSKA. The germline ends are 5 bases apart after V is trimmed by 5 bases and J by 4 bases. The CDR3 goes from the cysteine to the phenylalanine over 10 residues. Just CDR3 DNA is preserved here, 30 bases in frame from base 1.